Following are 30 T cell receptor beta chains from one sample sequenced in a study of beta chain features in type 1 diabetes. Expressed TCRB transcripts were sequenced because the isolated RNA had all been reverse transcribed beforehand. Libraries were prepared by immunoSEQ multiplex PCR; TCRdb keeps only in-frame clonotypes and omits some of them. Among roughly 610,000 clones, around 15% were seen once, and the ten largest hold about 0.086%. The specimen was naive CD4+ T cells from blood. The receptors here all came from a man aged 18-30 years in good health.

The gene calls are TRBV18 and TRBJ2-7; 10 nucleotides align to TRBD1. Germline-derived CDR1 and CDR2 are KGHSH and LQKENI. The ends lost 4 bases at V and 0 bases at J; junction bases unmatched: 3. CDR3 length: 15 amino acids. The CDR3 sequence is CASSRRDRGSYEQYF. The CDR3 nucleotides read TGTGCCAGCTCACGCCGGGACAGGGGCTCCTACGAGCAGTACTTC.

This clone showed up just a few times. The V and J genes are TRBV7-2 and TRBJ2-1; 12 nucleotides align to TRBD2. Germline assignment: CDR1 SGHTA and CDR2 FQGNSA. Trimming cost V 3 bases and J 6 bases; bases outside gene matches: 6. The CDR3 loop spans 16 amino acids. CDR3 loop: CASSFHGLAGLNEQFF. CDR3 bases: TGTGCCAGCAGCTTCCACGGACTAGCGGGGCTCAATGAGCAGTTCTTC.

This clone was seen more than once but under ten times. CDR3 nucleotide sequence: TGTGCCAGCAGCCCGACCGGGACGGCGCAAGAGACCCAGTACTTC. Its translation: CASSPTGTAQETQYF. The chain combines TRBV5-4 with TRBJ2-5, with D possibly being TRBD1 or TRBD2 (5 bases each). V was shortened by 4 bases and J by 2 bases, with 15 bases between the two germline ends. CDR3 length: 15 residues. The germline V gene encodes CDR1 SGHNT and CDR2 YYREEE (reference sequence).

V gene TRBV28 combines with J gene TRBJ1-2; the match to TRBD1 covers 10 bases. V gave up 5 bases and J gave up 7 bases; unmatched junction bases: 16. The germline V gene has CDR1 MDHEN and CDR2 SYDVKM. The CDR3 runs 17 residues. CDR3 amino acids: CASSASGTGAPWSGYTF. The CDR3, as DNA: TGTGCCAGCAGTGCATCCGGGACAGGGGCACCATGGAGTGGCTACACCTTC.

This clone came up a few times. This rearrangement joins TRBV5-6 to TRBJ2-2; 9 bases line up with TRBD2. J gave up 5 bases and V 8 bases, and 4 bases lay outside the gene matches. The CDR3 is 13 amino acids. From germline, CDR1 is SGHDT and CDR2 YYEEEE. The CDR3 DNA is TGTGCCAGTGGACTAGCGTGGACCGGGGAGCTGTTTTTT. Protein sequence: CASGLAWTGELFF.

The V call is TRBV28, the J call TRBJ1-2; 10 bases line up with TRBD1. This CDR3 comprises 16 residues. With V trimmed by 4 bases and J by 7 bases, 12 bases remained unmatched. Germline V gene lookup returns CDR1 MDHEN and CDR2 SYDVKM. CDR3 residues: CASSSYGQGVWRGYTF. CDR3 nucleotide sequence: TGTGCCAGCAGTTCCTATGGACAGGGGGTTTGGCGTGGCTACACCTTC.

There are a few counts of this clone. The chain carries TRBV11-2 and TRBJ2-7; unclear D gene. The CDR3 runs 16 residues. V was pared by 1 base and J by 2 bases, with 15 bases between. The germline V gene encodes CDR1 SGHAT and CDR2 FQNNGV. The DNA of the CDR3 is TGTGCCAGCAGCTTAGTGACTTGGCCACCCACCTACGAGCAGTACTTC. Residues: CASSLVTWPPTYEQYF.

This clone came up many times. The V and J genes are TRBV7-9 and TRBJ2-3; maybe TRBD1 (5 bases). Germline assignment: CDR1 SEHNR and CDR2 FQNEAQ (reference sequence). The V end was cut by 4 bases, the J end by 4 bases, with 9 bases between. The CDR3 covers 13 residues. CDR3 region: CASSSPGSDTQYF. In nucleotides, the CDR3 is TGTGCCAGCAGCTCTCCAGGGTCAGATACGCAGTATTTT. Full variable domain (rest looked up from reference TRBV7-9 and TRBJ2-3): DTGVSQNPRHKITKRGQNVTFRCDPISEHNRLYWYRQTLGQGPEFLTYFQNEAQLEKSRLLSDRFSAERPKGSFSTLEIQRTEQGDSAMYLCASSSPGSDTQYFGPGTRLTVL.

The chain carries TRBV4-3 and TRBJ1-5; the match to TRBD1 covers 10 bases. Trimming took 3 bases from V and 7 from J; bases not matched to a gene: 6. The CDR3 totals 15 residues. Germline-derived CDR1 and CDR2 are LGHNA and YSLEER. CDR3 in DNA: TGCGCCAGCAGCCACGAGACAGGGGGCGGGCAGCCCCAGCATTTT. Protein sequence: CASSHETGGGQPQHF.

The chain is built from TRBV7-9 and TRBJ1-4; no definite D call. The CDR3 covers 14 residues. V was cut by 8 bases and J by 4 bases, with 14 bases left in between. The germline gives CDR1 SEHNR, CDR2 FQNEAQ (reference sequence). The CDR3 bases are TGTGCCAGCCTCTCCCGAGAGCGTAATGAAAAACTGTTTTTT. This encodes CASLSRERNEKLFF.

The CDR3 protein is CASSVWGQQLTDTQYF. The CDR3 DNA sequence: TGTGCCAGCAGTGTTTGGGGACAGCAACTCACAGATACGCAGTATTTT. The chain combines TRBV25-1 with TRBJ2-3; 7 bases are shared with TRBD1. Germline V lookup: CDR1 MGHDK, CDR2 SYGVNS. The CDR3 is 16 residues long. J lost 2 bases, V lost 4 bases, and 9 bases had no gene match.

The J gene is TRBJ1-2, the V gene TRBV30; perhaps TRBD1 as D (6 bases). V gave up 3 bases and J gave up 1 base, with 12 bases separating them. The CDR3 spans 14 residues. The germline V gene has CDR1 GTSNPN and CDR2 SVGIG (reference sequence). The CDR3 loop is CAWRYKGGNYGYTF. DNA of the CDR3: TGTGCCTGGAGGTATAAGGGGGGTAACTATGGCTACACCTTC.

This clone showed up just a few times. The chain recombines TRBV6-6 with TRBJ2-5; D gene ambiguous. The V gene lost 5 bases and the J gene lost 4 bases, with 2 bases spanning the gap. The CDR3 is 10 amino acids. The V gene's germline CDR1 is MNHNY and CDR2 SVGAGI (reference sequence). This CDR3 reads CASSGETQYF. In DNA, the CDR3 is TGTGCCAGCAGTGGAGAGACCCAGTACTTC.

This chain connects TRBV29-1 to TRBJ2-2; D is undetermined. The CDR3 contains 14 residues. The V end lost 4 bases, the J end lost 0 bases, and 9 bases lay between the germline ends. CDR1 and CDR2 from the germline V gene are SQVTM and ANQGSEA. The CDR3 is CSVVLASNTGELFF. As DNA, the CDR3 is TGCAGCGTTGTGTTGGCATCGAACACCGGGGAGCTGTTTTTT.

This clone was observed at least ten times. This chain uses TRBV28 with TRBJ2-3; a weak D match, TRBD1 (6 bases). The CDR3 is 13 amino acids. CDR1 MDHEN and CDR2 SYDVKM come from the germline V gene. Trimming removed 2 bases from V and 6 bases from J, with 9 bases in between. The CDR3 bases are TGTGCCAGCAGTTTACCCAGGGGTGATACGCAGTATTTT. As protein: CASSLPRGDTQYF.

This clone occurred a few times. The chain couples TRBV7-9 to TRBJ2-3; TRBD1 matches 12 bases. Germline V CDR1 and CDR2: SEHNR, FQNEAQ (reference sequence). With 5 bases clipped from V and 3 bases from J, the junction kept 9 bases outside the gene matches. The CDR3 loop spans 17 amino acids. CDR3 region: CASSQGQGASWTDTQYF. The CDR3 DNA follows: TGTGCCAGCAGCCAGGGACAGGGGGCCTCTTGGACAGATACGCAGTATTTT.

The chain carries TRBV7-2 and TRBJ1-1, with D unclear. The CDR3 sequence is 14 residues long. Germline values: CDR1 SGHTA, CDR2 FQGNSA. Trimming took off 5 bases at V and 0 bases at J, with 10 bases between the two ends. The CDR3: CASSRERMNTEAFF. CDR3 bases: TGTGCCAGCAGCCGAGAAAGGATGAACACTGAAGCTTTCTTT.

This chain joins TRBV7-9 and TRBJ1-1, with D possibly TRBD1 on 6 matching bases. This CDR3 has 14 amino acids. Germline assignment: CDR1 SEHNR and CDR2 FQNEAQ (reference sequence). V gave up 1 base and J gave up 4 bases, with 10 bases separating them. The chain's CDR3 is CASSLGGQGTEAFF. CDR3 sequence (DNA): TGTGCCAGCAGCTTAGGGGGGCAAGGCACTGAAGCTTTCTTT.

The sample holds a few counts of this clone. J is TRBJ1-5 and V is TRBV18; D may be TRBD1 (5 bases). The germline CDR1 and CDR2 sequences are KGHSH and LQKENI. V lost 2 bases and J lost 6, with 5 bases in between. The CDR3 consists of 12 residues. CDR3 residues: CASSPGAQPQHF. DNA of the CDR3: TGTGCCAGCTCACCAGGGGCTCAGCCCCAGCATTTT.

This clone has only a few counts. The chain has TRBV5-1 and TRBJ2-7; 9 bases are shared with TRBD1. Germline loops: CDR1 SGHRS, CDR2 YFSETQ. With V trimmed by 3 bases and J by 3 bases, 4 bases remained unmatched. CDR3 length: 14 residues. The CDR3, as DNA: TGCGCCAGCAGCTCGACAGGGGGTAGCTACGAGCAGTACTTC. Amino acid sequence: CASSSTGGSYEQYF.

The CDR3 region has the DNA TGTGCCAGCAAAGCCGGGACTAGCGGTAACACCGGGGAGCTGTTTTTT. It encodes CASKAGTSGNTGELFF. The chain employs TRBV5-4 and TRBJ2-2; the match to TRBD2 covers 11 bases. In germline, CDR1 is SGHNT, CDR2 YYREEE (reference sequence). J was trimmed by 2 bases and V by 6 bases; bases with no gene match: 6. The CDR3 loop spans 16 amino acids.

The rearrangement uses TRBV11-2 and TRBJ2-7; 8 bases are shared with TRBD1. CDR1 and CDR2 (germline): SGHAT, FQNNGV. The CDR3 contains 14 residues. V lost 6 bases, J lost 4 bases, and 8 bases stayed unmatched. CDR3 region: CASRQDRGSYEQYF. CDR3 coding DNA: TGTGCCAGCAGACAAGACAGGGGATCTTACGAGCAGTACTTC.

The chain has TRBV2 and TRBJ1-4; D might be TRBD1 (5 bases). The CDR3 is made up of 16 amino acids. CDR1 and CDR2 (germline): SNHLY, FYNNEI. The V end was cut by 4 bases, the J end by 3 bases, with 15 bases between. This chain's CDR3 is CASSVRASGANEKLFF. As DNA, the CDR3 is TGTGCCAGCAGTGTCCGGGCCTCGGGGGCTAATGAAAAACTGTTTTTT.

This clone was observed a handful of times. This chain uses TRBV4-1 with TRBJ2-5; D is ambiguous. The CDR3 loop spans 14 amino acids. V was cut by 1 base and J by 5 bases, with 11 bases left in between. Germline assignment: CDR1 MGHRA and CDR2 YSYEKL. Here the CDR3 reads CASSQALGTETQYF. In nucleotides, the CDR3 is TGCGCCAGCAGCCAAGCATTGGGCACGGAGACCCAGTACTTC.

The rearrangement joins TRBV6-1 to TRBJ2-5; D call uncertain. V shed 6 bases and J shed 5 bases, with 4 bases lying between them. From germline, CDR1 is MNHNS and CDR2 SASEGT. This CDR3 contains 10 residues. As DNA, the CDR3 is TGTGCCAGCAGGGCGGAGACCCAGTACTTC. Its protein is CASRAETQYF.

This clone was seen more than once but under ten times. This sequence joins TRBV11-3 and TRBJ2-5; TRBD1 agrees at 12 bases. Germline values: CDR1 SGHNT, CDR2 YENEEA. The CDR3 contains 15 residues. Trimming at V came to 5 bases and at J to 7 bases, leaving 8 bases not matched to a gene. CDR3 residues: CASSGTGGSTWTQYF. CDR3 DNA: TGTGCCAGCAGCGGGACAGGGGGCTCGACCTGGACCCAGTACTTC.

This chain connects TRBV13 to TRBJ2-7, with TRBD2 identical over 7 bases. Germline values: CDR1 PRHDT, CDR2 FYEKMQ (reference sequence). V shed 1 base, J shed 3 bases, and the junction held 9 bases outside the gene matches. This CDR3 spans 16 amino acids. The CDR3 region is CASSLAPTAGYYEQYF. CDR3 nucleotide sequence: TGTGCCAGCAGCTTAGCACCGACAGCGGGGTACTACGAGCAGTACTTC.

The rearrangement links TRBV7-3 to TRBJ2-1; D is unresolved. Germline CDR1 SGHTA, CDR2 FQGTGA. V lost 4 bases, J lost 3 bases, and 16 bases lay in between. This CDR3 has 16 amino acids. CDR3 in amino acids: CASSYKAMTNYNEQFF. The CDR3 coding sequence is TGTGCCAGCAGCTATAAGGCCATGACCAACTACAATGAGCAGTTCTTC.

The V call is TRBV7-2, the J call TRBJ2-3; 7 positions agree with TRBD2. The length of the CDR3 is 14 residues. J lost 10 bases, V lost 5 bases, and 12 bases had no gene match. Germline CDR1 reads SGHTA; CDR2 reads FQGNSA. The CDR3 DNA sequence: TGTGCCAGCAGCCCCGGGACTACCCCCGTTGCGCAGTATTTT. Protein sequence: CASSPGTTPVAQYF.

This clone was detected a few times. The rearrangement joins TRBV25-1 to TRBJ1-2; D is unclear. The CDR3 has 13 residues. The V gene's germline CDR1 is MGHDK and CDR2 SYGVNS. Trimming took 6 bases from V and 6 from J, leaving 14 bases between them. The CDR3 region has the DNA TGTGCCAGCAGAGGACTCCCCGGGGATGGCTACACCTTC. Translation: CASRGLPGDGYTF.